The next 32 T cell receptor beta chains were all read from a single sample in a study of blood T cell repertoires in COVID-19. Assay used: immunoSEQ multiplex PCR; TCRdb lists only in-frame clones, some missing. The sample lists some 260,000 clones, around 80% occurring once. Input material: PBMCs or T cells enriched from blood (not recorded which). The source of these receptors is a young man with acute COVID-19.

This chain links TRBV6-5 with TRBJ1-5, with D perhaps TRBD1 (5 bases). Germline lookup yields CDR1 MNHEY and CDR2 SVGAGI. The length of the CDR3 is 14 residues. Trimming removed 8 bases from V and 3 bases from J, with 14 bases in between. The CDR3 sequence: CASLGAALNQPQHF. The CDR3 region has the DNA TGTGCCAGCCTTGGGGCAGCCCTCAATCAGCCCCAGCATTTT.

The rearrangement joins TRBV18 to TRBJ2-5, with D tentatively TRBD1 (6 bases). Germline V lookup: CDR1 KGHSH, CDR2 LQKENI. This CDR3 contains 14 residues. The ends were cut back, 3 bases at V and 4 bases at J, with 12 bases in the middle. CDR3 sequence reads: CASSPQTGIETQYF. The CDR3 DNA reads TGTGCCAGCTCACCGCAAACAGGGATAGAGACCCAGTACTTC.

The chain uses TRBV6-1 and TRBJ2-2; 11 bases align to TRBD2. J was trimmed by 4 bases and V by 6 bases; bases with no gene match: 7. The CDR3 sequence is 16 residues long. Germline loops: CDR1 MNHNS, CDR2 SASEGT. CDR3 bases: TGTGCCAGCAGGGAACTAGCGGGAGCCGGCACCGGGGAGCTGTTTTTT. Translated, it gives CASRELAGAGTGELFF.

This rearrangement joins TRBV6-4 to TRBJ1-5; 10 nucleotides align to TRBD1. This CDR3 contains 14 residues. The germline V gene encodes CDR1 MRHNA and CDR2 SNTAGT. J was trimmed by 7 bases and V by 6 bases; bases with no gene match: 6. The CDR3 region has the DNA TGTGCCAGCAGAGAGACAGGGGGCGGCCAGCCCCAGCATTTT. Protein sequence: CASRETGGGQPQHF.

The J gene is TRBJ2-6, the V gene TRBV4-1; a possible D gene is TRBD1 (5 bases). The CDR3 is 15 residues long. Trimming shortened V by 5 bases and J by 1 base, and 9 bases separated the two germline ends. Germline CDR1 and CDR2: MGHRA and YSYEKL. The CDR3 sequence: CASSERQSGANVLTF. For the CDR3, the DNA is TGCGCCAGCAGCGAAAGACAGTCTGGGGCCAACGTCCTGACTTTC.

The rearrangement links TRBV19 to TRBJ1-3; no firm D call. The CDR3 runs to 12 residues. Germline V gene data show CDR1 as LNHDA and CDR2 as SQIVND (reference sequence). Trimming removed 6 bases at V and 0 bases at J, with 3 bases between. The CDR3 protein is CASRRSGNTIYF. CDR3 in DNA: TGTGCCAGTAGGCGCTCTGGAAACACCATATATTTT.

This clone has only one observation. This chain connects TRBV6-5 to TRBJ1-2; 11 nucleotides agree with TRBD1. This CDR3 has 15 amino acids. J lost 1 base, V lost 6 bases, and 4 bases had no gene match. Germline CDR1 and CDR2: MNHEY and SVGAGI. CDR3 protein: CASSAGTGGNYGYTF. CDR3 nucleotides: TGTGCCAGCAGCGCCGGGACAGGGGGTAACTATGGCTACACCTTC.

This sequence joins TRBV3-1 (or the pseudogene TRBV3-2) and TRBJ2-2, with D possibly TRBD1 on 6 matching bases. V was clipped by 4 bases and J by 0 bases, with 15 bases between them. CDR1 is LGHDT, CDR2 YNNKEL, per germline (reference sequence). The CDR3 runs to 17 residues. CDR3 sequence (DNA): TGTGCCAGCAGCCTCACTTTCGGACAGCCGAACACCGGGGAGCTGTTTTTT. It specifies CASSLTFGQPNTGELFF.

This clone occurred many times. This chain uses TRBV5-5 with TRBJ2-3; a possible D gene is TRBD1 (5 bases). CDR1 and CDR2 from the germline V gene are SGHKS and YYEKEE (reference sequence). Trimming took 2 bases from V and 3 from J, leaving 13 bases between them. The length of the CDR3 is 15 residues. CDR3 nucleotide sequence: TGTGCCAGCAGCTTAGGGGCGACGATTACAGATACGCAGTATTTT. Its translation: CASSLGATITDTQYF.

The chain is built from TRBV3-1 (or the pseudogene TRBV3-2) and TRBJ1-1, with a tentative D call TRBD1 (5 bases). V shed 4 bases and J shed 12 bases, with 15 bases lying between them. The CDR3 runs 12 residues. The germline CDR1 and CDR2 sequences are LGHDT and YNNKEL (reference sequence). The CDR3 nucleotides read TGTGCCAGCAGCCTAGAGGGAGGGGAGACTTTCTTT. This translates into CASSLEGGETFF.

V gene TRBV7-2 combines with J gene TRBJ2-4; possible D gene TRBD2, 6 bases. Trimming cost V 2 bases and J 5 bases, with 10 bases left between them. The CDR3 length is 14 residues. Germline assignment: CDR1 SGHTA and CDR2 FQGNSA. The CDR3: CASSLSREQNIQYF. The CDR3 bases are TGTGCCAGCAGCTTATCACGGGAGCAAAACATTCAGTACTTC.

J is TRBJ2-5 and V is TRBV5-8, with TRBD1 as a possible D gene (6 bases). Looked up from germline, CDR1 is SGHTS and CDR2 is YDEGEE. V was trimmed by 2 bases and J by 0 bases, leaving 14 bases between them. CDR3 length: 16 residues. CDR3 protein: CASSLASRGDQETQYF. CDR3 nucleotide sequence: TGTGCCAGCAGCTTAGCGAGCAGGGGTGACCAAGAGACCCAGTACTTC.

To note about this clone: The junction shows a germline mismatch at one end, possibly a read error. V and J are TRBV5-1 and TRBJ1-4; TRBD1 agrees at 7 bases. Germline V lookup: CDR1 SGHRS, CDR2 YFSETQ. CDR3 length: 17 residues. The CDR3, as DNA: TGTGCCAGCAGCTTGGGATACCCAGGGGGAACTAATGAAAAACTGTTTTTT. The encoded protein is CASSLGYPGGTNEKLFF.

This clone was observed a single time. The CDR3 sequence: CASRSTYGYTF. In DNA form, the CDR3 reads TGTGCCAGCAGGTCGACATATGGCTACACCTTC. The chain joins TRBV6-5 to TRBJ1-2; D unclear. Germline CDR1 and CDR2: MNHEY and SVGAGI. This CDR3 has 11 amino acids. V lost 6 bases to trimming and J lost 5 bases, with 7 bases between them.

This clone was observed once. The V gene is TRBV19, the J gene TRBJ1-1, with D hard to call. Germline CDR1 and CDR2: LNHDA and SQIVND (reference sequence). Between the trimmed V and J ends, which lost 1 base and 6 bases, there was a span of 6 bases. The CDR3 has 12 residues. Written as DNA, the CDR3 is TGTGCCAGTAGTATAGCGGGAGCTGAAGCTTTCTTT. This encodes CASSIAGAEAFF.

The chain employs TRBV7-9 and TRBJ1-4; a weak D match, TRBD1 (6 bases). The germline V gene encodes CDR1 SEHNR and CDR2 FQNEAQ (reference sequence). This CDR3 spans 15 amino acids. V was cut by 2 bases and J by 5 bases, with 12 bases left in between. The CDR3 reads CASSLNTGRNEKLFF. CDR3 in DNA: TGTGCCAGCAGCTTAAACACAGGGCGAAATGAAAAACTGTTTTTT. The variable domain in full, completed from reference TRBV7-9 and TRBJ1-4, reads DTGVSQNPRHKITKRGQNVTFRCDPISEHNRLYWYRQTLGQGPEFLTYFQNEAQLEKSRLLSDRFSAERPKGSFSTLEIQRTEQGDSAMYLCASSLNTGRNEKLFFGSGTQLSVL.

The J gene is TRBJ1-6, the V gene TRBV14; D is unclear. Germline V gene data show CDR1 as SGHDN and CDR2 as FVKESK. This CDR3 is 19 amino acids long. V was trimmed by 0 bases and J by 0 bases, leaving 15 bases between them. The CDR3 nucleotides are TGTGCCAGCAGCCAAGAGACAACACGTACCAGCTCCTATAATTCACCCCTCCACTTT. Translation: CASSQETTRTSSYNSPLHF.

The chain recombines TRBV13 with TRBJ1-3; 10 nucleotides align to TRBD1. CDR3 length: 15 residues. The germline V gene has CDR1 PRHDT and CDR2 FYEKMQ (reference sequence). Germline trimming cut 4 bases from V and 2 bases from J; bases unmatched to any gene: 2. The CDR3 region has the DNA TGTGCCAGCAGCTCAGGGACAGGGGCTGGAAACACCATATATTTT. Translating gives CASSSGTGAGNTIYF.

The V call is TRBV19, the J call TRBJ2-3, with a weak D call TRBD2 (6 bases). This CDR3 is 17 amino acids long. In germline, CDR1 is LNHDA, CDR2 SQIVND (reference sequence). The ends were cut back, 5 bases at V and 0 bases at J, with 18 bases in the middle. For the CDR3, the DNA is TGTGCCAGTAGTTCGCGGGGTCAGGGAAGGAGCACAGATACGCAGTATTTT. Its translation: CASSSRGQGRSTDTQYF.

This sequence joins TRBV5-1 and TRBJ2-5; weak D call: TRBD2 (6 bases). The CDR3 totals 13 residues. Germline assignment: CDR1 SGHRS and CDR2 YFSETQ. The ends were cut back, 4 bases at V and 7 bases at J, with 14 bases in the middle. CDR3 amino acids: CASSPGQEGTQYF. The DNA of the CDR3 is TGCGCCAGCAGCCCGGGGCAGGAGGGGACCCAGTACTTC. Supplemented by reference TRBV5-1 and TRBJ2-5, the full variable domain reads KAGVTQTPRYLIKTRGQQVTLSCSPISGHRSVSWYQQTPGQGLQFLFEYFSETQRNKGNFPGRFSGRQFSNSRSEMNVSTLELGDSALYLCASSPGQEGTQYFGPGTRLLVL.

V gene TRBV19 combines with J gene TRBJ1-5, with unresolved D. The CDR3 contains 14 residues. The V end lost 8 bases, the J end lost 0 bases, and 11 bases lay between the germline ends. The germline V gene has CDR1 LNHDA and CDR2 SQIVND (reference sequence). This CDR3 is CASSEIYSNQPQHF. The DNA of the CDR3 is TGTGCCAGTTCGGAGATCTATAGCAATCAGCCCCAGCATTTT.

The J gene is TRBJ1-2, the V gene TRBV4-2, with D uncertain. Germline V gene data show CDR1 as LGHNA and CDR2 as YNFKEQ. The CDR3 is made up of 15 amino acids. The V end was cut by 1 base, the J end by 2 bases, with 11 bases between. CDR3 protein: CASSQGQERNYGYTF. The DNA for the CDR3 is TGTGCCAGCAGCCAAGGACAAGAGAGAAACTATGGCTACACCTTC.

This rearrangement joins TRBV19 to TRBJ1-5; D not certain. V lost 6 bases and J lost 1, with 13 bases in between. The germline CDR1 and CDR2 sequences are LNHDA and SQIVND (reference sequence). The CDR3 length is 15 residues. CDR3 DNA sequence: TGTGCCAGTAGGTGGGCCGAATTGAGCAATCAGCCCCAGCATTTT. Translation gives CASRWAELSNQPQHF.

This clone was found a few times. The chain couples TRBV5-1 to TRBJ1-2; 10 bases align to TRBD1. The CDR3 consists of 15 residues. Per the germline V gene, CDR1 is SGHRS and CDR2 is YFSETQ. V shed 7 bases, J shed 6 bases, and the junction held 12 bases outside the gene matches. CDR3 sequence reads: CASYRGGTGEDGYTF. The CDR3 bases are TGCGCCAGCTACCGTGGGGGGACAGGGGAGGATGGCTACACCTTC.

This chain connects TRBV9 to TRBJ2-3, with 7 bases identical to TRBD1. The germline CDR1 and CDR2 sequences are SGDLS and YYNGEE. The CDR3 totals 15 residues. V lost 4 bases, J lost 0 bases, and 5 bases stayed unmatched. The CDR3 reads CASSQTTGSTDTQYF. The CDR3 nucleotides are TGTGCCAGCAGCCAAACGACAGGGAGCACAGATACGCAGTATTTT.

This CDR3 is CASSFLSGAANTGELFF. CDR3 nucleotides: TGTGCCAGCAGCTTCCTTAGCGGGGCCGCGAACACCGGGGAGCTGTTTTTT. The chain couples TRBV5-5 to TRBJ2-2, with TRBD2 identical over 8 bases. The ends lost 2 bases at V and 0 bases at J; junction bases unmatched: 6. Germline V gene data show CDR1 as SGHKS and CDR2 as YYEKEE (reference sequence). The CDR3 contains 17 residues.

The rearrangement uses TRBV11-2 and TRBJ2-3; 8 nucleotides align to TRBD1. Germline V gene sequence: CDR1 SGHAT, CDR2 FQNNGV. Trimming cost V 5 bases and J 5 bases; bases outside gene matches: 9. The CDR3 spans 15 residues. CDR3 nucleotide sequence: TGTGCCAGCAGCGGTAGTGCAGGGGGCAGAGATACGCAGTATTTT. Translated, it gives CASSGSAGGRDTQYF.

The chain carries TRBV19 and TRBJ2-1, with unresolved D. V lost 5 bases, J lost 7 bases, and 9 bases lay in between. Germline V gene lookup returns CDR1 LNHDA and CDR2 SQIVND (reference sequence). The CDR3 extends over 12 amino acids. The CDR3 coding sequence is TGTGCCAGTAGTGGTGACTTGAATGAGCAGTTCTTC. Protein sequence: CASSGDLNEQFF.

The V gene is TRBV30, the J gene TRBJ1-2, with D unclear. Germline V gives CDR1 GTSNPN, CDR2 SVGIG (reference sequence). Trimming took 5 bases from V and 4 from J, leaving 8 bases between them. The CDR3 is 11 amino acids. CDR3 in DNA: TGTGCCTGGGCCGAGATCTATGGCTACACCTTC. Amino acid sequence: CAWAEIYGYTF.

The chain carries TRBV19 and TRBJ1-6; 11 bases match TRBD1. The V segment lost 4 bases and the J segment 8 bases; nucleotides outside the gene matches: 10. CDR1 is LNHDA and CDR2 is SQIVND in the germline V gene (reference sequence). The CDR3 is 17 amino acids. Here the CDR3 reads CASSTRTGGGNYSPLHF. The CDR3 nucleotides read TGTGCCAGTAGTACCAGGACAGGGGGCGGGAATTATTCACCCCTCCACTTT.

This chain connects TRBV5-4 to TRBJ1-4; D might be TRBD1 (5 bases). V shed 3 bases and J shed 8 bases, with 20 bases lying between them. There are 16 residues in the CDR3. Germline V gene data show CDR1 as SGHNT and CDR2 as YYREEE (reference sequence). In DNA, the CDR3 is TGTGCCAGCAGCTCGGGATCGGGGGGACTTCCCGAAAAACTGTTTTTT. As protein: CASSSGSGGLPEKLFF. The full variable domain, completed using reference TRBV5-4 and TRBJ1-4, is ETGVTQSPTHLIKTRGQQVTLRCSSQSGHNTVSWYQQALGQGPQFIFQYYREEENGRGNFPPRFSGLQFPNYSSELNVNALELDDSALYLCASSSGSGGLPEKLFFGSGTQLSVL.

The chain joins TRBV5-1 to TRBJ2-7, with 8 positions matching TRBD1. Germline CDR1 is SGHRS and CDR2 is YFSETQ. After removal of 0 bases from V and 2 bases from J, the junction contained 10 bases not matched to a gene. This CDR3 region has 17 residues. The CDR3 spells CASSLGSWTGLPYEQYV. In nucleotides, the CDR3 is TGCGCCAGCAGCTTGGGGTCTTGGACAGGGCTTCCCTACGAGCAGTACGTC.